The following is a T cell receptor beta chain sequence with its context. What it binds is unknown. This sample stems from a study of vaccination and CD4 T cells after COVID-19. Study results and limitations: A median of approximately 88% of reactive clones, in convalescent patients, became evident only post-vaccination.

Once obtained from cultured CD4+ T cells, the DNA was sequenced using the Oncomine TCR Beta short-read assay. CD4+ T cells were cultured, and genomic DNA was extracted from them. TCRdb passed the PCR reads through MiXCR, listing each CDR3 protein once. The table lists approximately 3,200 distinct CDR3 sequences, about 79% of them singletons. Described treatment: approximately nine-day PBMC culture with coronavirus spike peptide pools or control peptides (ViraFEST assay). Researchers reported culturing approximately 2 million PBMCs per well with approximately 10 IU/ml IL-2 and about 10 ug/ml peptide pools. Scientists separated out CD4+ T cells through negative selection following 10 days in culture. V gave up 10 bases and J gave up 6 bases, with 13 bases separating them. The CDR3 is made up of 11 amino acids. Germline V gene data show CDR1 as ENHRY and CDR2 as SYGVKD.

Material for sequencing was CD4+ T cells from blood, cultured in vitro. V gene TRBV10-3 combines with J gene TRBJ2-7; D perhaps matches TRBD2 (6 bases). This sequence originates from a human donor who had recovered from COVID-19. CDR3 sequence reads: CATKGTSEQYF. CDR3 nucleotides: TGTGCCACGAAAGGGACTTCCGAGCAGTACTTC.